The rows below give T cell receptor beta chains drawn from one sample of a study of cytomegalovirus exposure and HLA in healthy donors. The method was immunoSEQ multiplex PCR; TCRdb's version includes in-frame clones alone and lacks a portion of them. The sample consists of 150,000 to 250,000 clones, 70% to 85% of them appearing once. Source material: PBMCs. The receptors originated from a boy aged 2-15 years in good health and CMV-seronegative. CDR3s leave out the opening cysteine and the closing phenylalanine or tryptophan.

j_call v_call cdr3_aa
TRBJ2-7 TRBV29-1 SVGQGEVYEQY
TRBJ2-5 TRBV9 ASSADRSAETQY
TRBJ2-3 TRBV7-8 ASSLPRVGGSTDTQY
TRBJ2-3 TRBV6-5 ASSPHTITDTQY
TRBJ2-1 TRBV5-1 ASSLDYRGQQF
TRBJ2-7 TRBV27 ASSFRGYEQY
TRBJ1-2 TRBV6-8 ASKIGDRDNYGYT
TRBJ1-1 TRBV4-1 ASRLFLSRDRGQITTEAF
TRBJ1-2 TRBV13 ASSPDRHGYT
TRBJ1-5 TRBV19 ASSIRDRGNNQPQH
TRBJ1-1 TRBV19 ASTSPRTPKAF
TRBJ2-6 TRBV4-2 ASSQAGQAPSVRGANVLT
TRBJ2-2 TRBV28 ASSYTGTGKAGELF
TRBJ2-1 TRBV7-9 ASSRSGGVPNEQF
TRBJ1-5 TRBV4-3 ASSQGWTGRTYSNQPQH
TRBJ2-3 TRBV4-3 ASSQENRPYTDTQY
TRBJ2-7 TRBV15 ATSRAPMGTGGNEQY
TRBJ1-2 TRBV20-1 SAREAVMM
TRBJ2-7 TRBV29-1 SVVTVPYEQY
TRBJ2-2 TRBV29-1 SAGQGAGELF
TRBJ2-7 TRBV5-6 ASSLAIFGTGRPYEQY
TRBJ2-5 TRBV7-2 ASSPTGLAVETQY
TRBJ1-6 TRBV11-2 ASSLGQGRSPLH
TRBJ2-7 TRBV19 ASSRRTSGLYEQY
TRBJ2-7 TRBV5-5 ASSLTSGSYEQY
TRBJ2-3 TRBV6-6 ASSPPLADTQY
TRBJ2-1 TRBV7-9 ASSPKTSFGEQF
TRBJ1-2 TRBV5-5 ASSLQGNGYT
TRBJ1-3 TRBV6-6 ASSLRQGNSGNTIY
TRBJ2-7 TRBV23-1 ASSQSPGY
TRBJ2-1 TRBV19 ASGLVGDNEQF
TRBJ2-2 TRBV2 ARGVGDGTGELF
TRBJ1-6 TRBV7-6 ASSSGTGLSNSPLH
TRBJ2-1 TRBV11-3 ASSLAGGAINEQF
TRBJ2-7 TRBV6-6 ASSFLRVSSYEQY
TRBJ2-5 TRBV5-8 ASSPEGARLGTQY
TRBJ1-5 TRBV19 ASPPAGTPPYSNQPQH
TRBJ2-2 TRBV12-5 ASGWAPRRGINTGELF
TRBJ2-4 TRBV4-3 ASSQVAREDIQY
TRBJ2-7 TRBV30 AWSVGTGYEQY
TRBJ1-2 TRBV19 ASSPRTGASANYGYT
TRBJ2-3 TRBV7-6 ASSETIAGGGATDTQY
TRBJ2-5 TRBV6-5 ASSYLGSGLETQY
TRBJ2-4 TRBV6-6 ASSYWDRANIQY
TRBJ2-1 TRBV13 ASSYPTQGDEQF
TRBJ1-5 TRBV5-6 ASSPTGVDQPQH
. TRBV21-1 ASSKVRTPIVGEQY
TRBJ2-4 TRBV28 ASSLGAGGKKNIQY
TRBJ2-3 TRBV29-1 SVPQFTGSQGTDTQY
TRBJ2-7 TRBV7-6 ASSPGQGALKQY
TRBJ2-5 TRBV10-3 AISSRSGIQETQY
TRBJ1-2 TRBV7-8 ASSLGQGLGYT